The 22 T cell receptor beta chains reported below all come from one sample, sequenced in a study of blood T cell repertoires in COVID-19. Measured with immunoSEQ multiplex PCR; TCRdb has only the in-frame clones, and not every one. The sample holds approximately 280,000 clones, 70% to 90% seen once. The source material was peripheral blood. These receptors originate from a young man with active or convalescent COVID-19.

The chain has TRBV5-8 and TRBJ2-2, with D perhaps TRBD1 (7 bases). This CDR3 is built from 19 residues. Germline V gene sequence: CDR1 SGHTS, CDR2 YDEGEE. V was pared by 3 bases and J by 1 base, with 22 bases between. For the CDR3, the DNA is TGTGCCAGCAGCTCTCAACAGGGGACTGCCTTCGGGAACACCGGGGAGCTGTTTTTT. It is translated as CASSSQQGTAFGNTGELFF.

In DNA, the CDR3 is TGTGCCAGCAGCACCGGGACAGGGCGTTTTGATACGCAGTATTTT. This codes for CASSTGTGRFDTQYF. The chain uses TRBV6-5 and TRBJ2-3, with 9 bases that match TRBD1. This CDR3 is built from 15 residues. Germline assignment: CDR1 MNHEY and CDR2 SVGAGI. J gave up 6 bases and V 6 bases, and 10 bases lay outside the gene matches.

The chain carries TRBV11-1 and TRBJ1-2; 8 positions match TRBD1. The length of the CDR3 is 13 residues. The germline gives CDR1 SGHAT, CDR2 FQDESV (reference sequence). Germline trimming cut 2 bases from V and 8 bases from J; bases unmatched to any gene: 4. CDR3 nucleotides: TGTGCCAGCAGCTTACAGGGGGCGCGCGGCTACACCTTC. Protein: CASSLQGARGYTF.

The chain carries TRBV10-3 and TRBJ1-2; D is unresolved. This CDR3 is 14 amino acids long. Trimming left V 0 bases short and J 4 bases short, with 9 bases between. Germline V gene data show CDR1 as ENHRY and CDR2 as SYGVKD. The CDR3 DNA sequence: TGTGCCATCAGTGAGTCGAACGGTATCTATGGCTACACCTTC. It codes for CAISESNGIYGYTF.

The CDR3 sequence is CASSPGNEAFF. CDR3 bases: TGTGCCAGCAGCCCCGGGAATGAAGCTTTCTTT. The chain employs TRBV11-2 and TRBJ1-1; D unresolved. Germline CDR1 and CDR2: SGHAT and FQNNGV. The V end lost 5 bases, the J end lost 7 bases, and 8 bases lay between the germline ends. There are 11 residues in the CDR3.

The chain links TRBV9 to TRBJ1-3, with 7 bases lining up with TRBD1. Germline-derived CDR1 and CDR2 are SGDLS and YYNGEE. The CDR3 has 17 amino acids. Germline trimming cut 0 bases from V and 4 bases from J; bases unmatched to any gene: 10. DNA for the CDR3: TGTGCCAGCAGCGTAGACCCAGGGGGTTTGTTAGGAAACACCATATATTTT. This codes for CASSVDPGGLLGNTIYF.

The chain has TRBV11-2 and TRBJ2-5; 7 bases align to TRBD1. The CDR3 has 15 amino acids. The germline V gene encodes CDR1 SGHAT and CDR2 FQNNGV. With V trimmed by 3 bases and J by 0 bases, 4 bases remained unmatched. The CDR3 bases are TGTGCCAGCAGCTTTGGAGACAGGGACCAAGAGACCCAGTACTTC. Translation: CASSFGDRDQETQYF. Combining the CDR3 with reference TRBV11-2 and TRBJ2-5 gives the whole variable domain EAGVAQSPRYKIIEKRQSVAFWCNPISGHATLYWYQQILGQGPKLLIQFQNNGVVDDSQLPKDRFSAERLKGVDSTLKIQPAKLEDSAVYLCASSFGDRDQETQYFGPGTRLLVL.

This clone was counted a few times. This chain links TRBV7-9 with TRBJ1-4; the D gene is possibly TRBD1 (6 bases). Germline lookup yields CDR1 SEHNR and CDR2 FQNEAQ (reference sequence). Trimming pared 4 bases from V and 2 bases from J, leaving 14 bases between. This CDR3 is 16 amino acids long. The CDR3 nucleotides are TGTGCCAGCAGCTCCAACAGGGCTGCTACTAATGAAAAACTGTTTTTT. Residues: CASSSNRAATNEKLFF.

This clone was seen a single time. CDR3 in amino acids: CASSLVGRREDGYTF. CDR3 nucleotides: TGCGCCAGCAGCTTGGTGGGGCGGAGGGAGGATGGCTACACCTTC. V usage is TRBV5-1 and J usage is TRBJ1-2; tentatively, D is TRBD1 (5 bases). The length of the CDR3 is 15 residues. The V and J ends lost 0 bases and 6 bases respectively, with 15 bases between them. CDR1 and CDR2 (germline): SGHRS, YFSETQ.

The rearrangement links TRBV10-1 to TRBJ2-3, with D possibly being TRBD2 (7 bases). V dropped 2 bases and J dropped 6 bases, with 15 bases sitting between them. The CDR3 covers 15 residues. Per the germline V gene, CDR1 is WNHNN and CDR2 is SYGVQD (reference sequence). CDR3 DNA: TGCGCCAGCAGTGAGCTTGCGGGGGCTTCGGATACGCAGTATTTT. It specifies CASSELAGASDTQYF.

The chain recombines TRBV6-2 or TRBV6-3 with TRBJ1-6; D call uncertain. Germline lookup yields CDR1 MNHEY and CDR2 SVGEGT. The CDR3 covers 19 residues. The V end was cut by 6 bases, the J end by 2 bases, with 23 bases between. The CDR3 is CASSAKPVQRVPYNSPLHF. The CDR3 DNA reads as TGTGCCAGCAGCGCGAAACCCGTTCAACGCGTCCCCTATAATTCACCCCTCCACTTT.

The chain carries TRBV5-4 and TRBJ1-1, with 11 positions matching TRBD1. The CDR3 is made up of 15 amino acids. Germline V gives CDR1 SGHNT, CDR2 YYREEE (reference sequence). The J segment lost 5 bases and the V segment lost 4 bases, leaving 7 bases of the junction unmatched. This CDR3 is CASSPPGDRGTEAFF. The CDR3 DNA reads TGTGCCAGCAGCCCCCCCGGGGACAGGGGGACTGAAGCTTTCTTT.

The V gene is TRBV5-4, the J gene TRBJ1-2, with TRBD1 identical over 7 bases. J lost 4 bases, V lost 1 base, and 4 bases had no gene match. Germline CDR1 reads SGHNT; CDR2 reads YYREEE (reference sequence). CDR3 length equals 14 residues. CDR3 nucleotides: TGTGCCAGCAGCTTGCCGGGACAGAGCTATGGCTACACCTTC. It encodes CASSLPGQSYGYTF.

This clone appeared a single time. Here the CDR3 reads CASSRGQDGGELFF. Written as DNA, the CDR3 is TGTGCCAGCAGTAGGGGTCAAGACGGCGGGGAGCTGTTTTTT. The chain couples TRBV7-6 to TRBJ2-2, with D maybe TRBD1 (5 bases). Germline CDR1 reads SGHVS; CDR2 reads FNYEAQ. The length of the CDR3 is 14 residues. The V end lost 6 bases, the J end lost 7 bases, and 15 bases lay between the germline ends.

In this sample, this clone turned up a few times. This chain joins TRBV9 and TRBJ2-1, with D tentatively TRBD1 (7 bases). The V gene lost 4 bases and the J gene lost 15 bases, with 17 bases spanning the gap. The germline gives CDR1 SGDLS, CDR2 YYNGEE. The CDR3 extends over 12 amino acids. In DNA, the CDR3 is TGTGCCAGCAGCCTGGCCCCAGGGGGGCTGTTCTTC. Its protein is CASSLAPGGLFF.

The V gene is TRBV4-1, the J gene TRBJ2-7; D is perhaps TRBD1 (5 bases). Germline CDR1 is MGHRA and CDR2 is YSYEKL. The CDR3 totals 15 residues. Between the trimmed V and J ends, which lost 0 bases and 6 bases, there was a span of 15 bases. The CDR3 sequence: CASSQDPGFRTEQYF. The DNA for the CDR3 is TGCGCCAGCAGCCAAGATCCAGGGTTTCGTACCGAGCAGTACTTC.

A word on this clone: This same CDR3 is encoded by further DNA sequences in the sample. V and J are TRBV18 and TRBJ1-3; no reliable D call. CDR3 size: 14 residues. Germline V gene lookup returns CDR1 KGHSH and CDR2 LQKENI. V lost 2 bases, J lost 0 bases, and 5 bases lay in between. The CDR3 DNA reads TGTGCCAGCTCACCATCCGGCTCTGGAAACACCATATATTTT. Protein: CASSPSGSGNTIYF.

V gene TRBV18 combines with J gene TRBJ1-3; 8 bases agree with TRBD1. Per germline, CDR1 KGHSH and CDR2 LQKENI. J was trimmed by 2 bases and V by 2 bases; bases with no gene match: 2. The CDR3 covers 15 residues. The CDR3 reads CASSPGQGAGNTIYF. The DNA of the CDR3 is TGTGCCAGCTCACCAGGACAGGGAGCTGGAAACACCATATATTTT.

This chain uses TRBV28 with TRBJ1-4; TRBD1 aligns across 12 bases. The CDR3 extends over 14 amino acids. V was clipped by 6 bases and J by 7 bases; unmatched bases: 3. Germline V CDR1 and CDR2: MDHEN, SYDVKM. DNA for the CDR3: TGTGCCAGCAGCGGGACAGGGGGCAGTGAAAAACTGTTTTTT. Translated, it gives CASSGTGGSEKLFF.

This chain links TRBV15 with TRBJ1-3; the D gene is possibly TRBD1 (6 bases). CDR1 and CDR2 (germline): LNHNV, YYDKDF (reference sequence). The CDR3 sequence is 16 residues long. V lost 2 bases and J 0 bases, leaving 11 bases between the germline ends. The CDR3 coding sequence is TGTGCCACCAGCAGACGACAGGTTAGCTCTGGAAACACCATATATTTT. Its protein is CATSRRQVSSGNTIYF.

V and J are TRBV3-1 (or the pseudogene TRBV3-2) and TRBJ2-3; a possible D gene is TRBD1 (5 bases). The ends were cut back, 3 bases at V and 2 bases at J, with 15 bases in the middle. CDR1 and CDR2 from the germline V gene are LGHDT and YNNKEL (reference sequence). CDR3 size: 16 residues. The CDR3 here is CASSHPYPGNTDTQYF. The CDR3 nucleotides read TGTGCCAGCAGCCATCCGTACCCAGGGAACACAGATACGCAGTATTTT.

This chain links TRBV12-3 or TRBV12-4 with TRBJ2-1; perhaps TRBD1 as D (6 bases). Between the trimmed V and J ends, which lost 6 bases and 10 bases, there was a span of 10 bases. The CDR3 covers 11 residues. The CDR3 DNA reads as TGTGCCAGCAGCTGGGACATGGAGCAGTTCTTC. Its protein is CASSWDMEQFF.